The clone carrying this TCR beta chain appeared a few times. A single record per CDR3 protein comes from TCRdb applying MiXCR to the 5' RACE reads. The sample consists of approximately 290,000 distinct CDR3 sequences, 20% to 25% of them appearing once. The data belong to a study of CD8 T cells in ankylosing spondylitis. Germline loops: CDR1 SNHLY, CDR2 FYNNEI. The CDR3 consists of 14 residues. Trimming removed 1 base from V and 5 bases from J, with 12 bases in between. Sequenced input: blood, either unsorted or a sorted T cell fraction (not recorded which). This sequence was found in a female donor with ankylosing spondylitis or in good health (not recorded which). V is TRBV2 and J is TRBJ2-7, with D perhaps matching TRBD2 (7 bases). CDR3 sequence reads: CASSEVSGGHEQYF. The CDR3 bases are TGTGCCAGCAGTGAAGTGTCGGGGGGCCACGAGCAGTACTTC.